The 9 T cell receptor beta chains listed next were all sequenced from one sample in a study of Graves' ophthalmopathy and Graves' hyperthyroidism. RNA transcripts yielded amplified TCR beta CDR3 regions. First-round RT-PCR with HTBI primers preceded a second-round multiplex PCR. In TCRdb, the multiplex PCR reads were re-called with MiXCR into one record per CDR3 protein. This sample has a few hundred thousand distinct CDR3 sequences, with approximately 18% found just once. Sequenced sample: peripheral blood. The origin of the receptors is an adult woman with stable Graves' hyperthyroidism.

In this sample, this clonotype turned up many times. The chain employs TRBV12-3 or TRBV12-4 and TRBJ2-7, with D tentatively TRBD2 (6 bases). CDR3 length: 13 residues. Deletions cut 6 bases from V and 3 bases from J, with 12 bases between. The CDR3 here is CASRPTSHYEQYF. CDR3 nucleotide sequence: TGTGCCAGCAGGCCGACTAGTCACTACGAGCAGTACTTC.

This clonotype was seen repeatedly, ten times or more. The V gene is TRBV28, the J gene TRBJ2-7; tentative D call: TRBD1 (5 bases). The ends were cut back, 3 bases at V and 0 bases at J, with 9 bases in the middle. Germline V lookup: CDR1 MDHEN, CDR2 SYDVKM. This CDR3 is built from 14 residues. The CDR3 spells CASSFQGSSYEQYF. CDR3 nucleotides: TGTGCCAGCAGTTTCCAGGGTTCCTCCTACGAGCAGTACTTC.

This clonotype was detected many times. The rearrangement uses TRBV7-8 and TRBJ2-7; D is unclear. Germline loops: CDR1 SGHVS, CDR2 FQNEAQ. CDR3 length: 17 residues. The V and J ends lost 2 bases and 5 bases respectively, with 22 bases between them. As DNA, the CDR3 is TGTGCCAGCAGCTTATGGATATTGCGCCTCCCTGGCGACGAGCAGTACTTC. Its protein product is CASSLWILRLPGDEQYF.

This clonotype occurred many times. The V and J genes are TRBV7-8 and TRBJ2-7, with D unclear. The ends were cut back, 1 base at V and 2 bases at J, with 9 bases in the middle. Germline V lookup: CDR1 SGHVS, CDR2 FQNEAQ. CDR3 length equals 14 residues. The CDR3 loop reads CASSLERVAYEQYF. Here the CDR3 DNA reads TGTGCCAGCAGCTTAGAACGGGTTGCCTACGAGCAGTACTTC.

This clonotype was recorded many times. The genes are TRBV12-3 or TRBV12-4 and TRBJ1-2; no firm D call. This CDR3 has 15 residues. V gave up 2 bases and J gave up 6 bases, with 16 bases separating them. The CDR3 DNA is TGTGCCAGCAGTTTACGGCTGGGAAATTGGGATGGCTACACCTTC. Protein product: CASSLRLGNWDGYTF.

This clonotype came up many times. CDR3 DNA sequence: TGTGCCAGCAGGGAGACTAGCGGGAGAGGAGAGACCCAGTACTTC. Translating gives CASRETSGRGETQYF. This sequence joins TRBV6-2 or TRBV6-3 and TRBJ2-5, with TRBD2 matching over 12 bases. With 6 bases clipped from V and 4 bases from J, the junction kept 6 bases outside the gene matches. The CDR3 loop spans 15 amino acids. In germline, CDR1 is MNHEY, CDR2 SVGEGT.

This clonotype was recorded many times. The CDR3 loop reads CASSLRVAGSSGNTIYF. For the CDR3, the DNA is TGTGCCAGCAGCTTGAGGGTGGCAGGAAGCTCTGGAAACACCATATATTTT. The chain combines TRBV2 with TRBJ1-3; D unclear. CDR1 is SNHLY, CDR2 FYNNEI, per germline. Trimming stripped 6 bases from V and 0 bases from J, with 18 bases between. The CDR3 runs 17 residues.

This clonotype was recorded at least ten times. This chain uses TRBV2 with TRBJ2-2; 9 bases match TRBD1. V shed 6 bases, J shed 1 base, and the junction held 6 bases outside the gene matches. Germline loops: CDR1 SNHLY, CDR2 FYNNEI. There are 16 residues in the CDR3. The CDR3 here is CASRVQGALNTGELFF. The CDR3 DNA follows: TGTGCCAGCAGGGTACAGGGGGCTCTGAACACCGGGGAGCTGTTTTTT.

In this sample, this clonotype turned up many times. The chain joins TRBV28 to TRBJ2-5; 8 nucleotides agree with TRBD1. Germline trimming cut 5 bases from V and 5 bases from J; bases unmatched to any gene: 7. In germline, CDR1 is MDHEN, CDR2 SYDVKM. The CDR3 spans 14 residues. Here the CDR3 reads CASSLRTGRETQYF. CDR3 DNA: TGTGCCAGCAGTCTGCGGACAGGGCGGGAGACCCAGTACTTC. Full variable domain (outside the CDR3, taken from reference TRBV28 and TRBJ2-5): DVKVTQSSRYLVKRTGEKVFLECVQDMDHENMFWYRQDPGLGLRLIYFSYDVKMKEKGDIPEGYSVSREKKERFSLILESASTNQTSMYLCASSLRTGRETQYFGPGTRLLVL.